These 31 T cell receptor beta chains came from one sample sequenced in a study of OX40 agonist ivuxolimab in advanced cancers. The protocol was immunoSEQ multiplex PCR, while the TCRdb copy is restricted to in-frame clones and leaves out a portion. The table includes approximately 73,000 clones, roughly nine tenths detected once. The sample in question was CD4+ or CD8+ T cells sorted from blood, obtained in a trial of the OX40 agonist ivuxolimab. The receptors here all came from an adult with an advanced solid tumor such as melanoma, head and neck, liver or kidney cancer.

This clone appeared once. This chain connects TRBV29-1 to TRBJ1-1; D is unresolved. Trimming took 2 bases from V and 12 from J, leaving 19 bases between them. Germline lookup yields CDR1 SQVTM and CDR2 ANQGSEA. The length of the CDR3 is 13 residues. The CDR3 DNA sequence: TGCAGCGTTGAATCGCAGGCCCCAACGAAGTCTTTCTTT. Its protein is CSVESQAPTKSFF.

This clone has more than one count but fewer than ten. The chain carries TRBV7-8 and TRBJ2-7; the D call may be TRBD1 or TRBD2 (5 bases each). The CDR3 loop spans 16 amino acids. V was shortened by 5 bases and J by 0 bases, with 17 bases between the two germline ends. CDR1 and CDR2 (germline): SGHVS, FQNEAQ. As DNA, the CDR3 is TGTGCCAGCAGCCCCGGGACGGGACGGGGCTCCTACGAGCAGTACTTC. Translation: CASSPGTGRGSYEQYF.

The rearrangement joins TRBV6-4 to TRBJ2-2, with 9 bases identical to TRBD2. There are 15 residues in the CDR3. V gave up 4 bases and J gave up 7 bases; unmatched junction bases: 7. The germline gives CDR1 MRHNA, CDR2 SNTAGT. This chain's CDR3 is CASSVLAGEHGELFF. CDR3 nucleotides: TGTGCCAGCAGTGTTTTAGCGGGAGAACACGGGGAGCTGTTTTTT.

This clone was recorded once. The rearrangement uses TRBV7-2 and TRBJ2-7; 7 bases align to TRBD1. Germline V gene lookup returns CDR1 SGHTA and CDR2 FQGNSA. V lost 4 bases and J lost 0; bases outside the gene matches: 6. The CDR3 has 15 residues. The chain's CDR3 is CASSSRRDSSYEQYF. The DNA of the CDR3 is TGTGCCAGCAGCTCCCGAAGGGACAGCTCCTACGAGCAGTACTTC.

This sequence joins TRBV2 and TRBJ2-6, with D unclear. This CDR3 has 14 amino acids. Germline values: CDR1 SNHLY, CDR2 FYNNEI. Deletions cut 5 bases from V and 1 base from J, with 6 bases between. The CDR3 DNA sequence: TGTGCCAGCAGTCCTCCGTCTGGGGCCAACGTCCTGACTTTC. Amino acids: CASSPPSGANVLTF. The variable domain in full, with the rest retrieved from reference TRBV2 and TRBJ2-6, is EPEVTQTPSHQVTQMGQEVILRCVPISNHLYFYWYRQILGQKVEFLVSFYNNEISEKSEIFDDQFSVERPDGSNFTLKIRSTKLEDSAMYFCASSPPSGANVLTFGAGSRLTVL.

This rearrangement joins TRBV21-1 to TRBJ2-2; the table calls TRBD1, which could not be checked here. TRBV21-1 represents a pseudogene. There are 21 residues in the CDR3. CDR3: CASSKGLVDRVRRKNTGELFF. The CDR3 nucleotides read TGTGCCAGCAGCAAAGGTTTAGTGGACAGAGTTCGACGAAAGAACACCGGGGAGCTGTTTTTT.

The genes are TRBV5-5 and TRBJ2-1; a possible D gene is TRBD1 (6 bases). The germline V gene has CDR1 SGHKS and CDR2 YYEKEE (reference sequence). This CDR3 is 18 amino acids long. The V gene lost 0 bases and the J gene lost 0 bases, with 16 bases spanning the gap. DNA for the CDR3: TGTGCCAGCAGCTTGGTTGGCAGGGGCCCGAGCTCCTACAATGAGCAGTTCTTC. Translating it yields CASSLVGRGPSSYNEQFF.

The chain is built from TRBV5-1 and TRBJ2-7; 7 bases are shared with TRBD1. The trim removed 4 bases at V and 6 bases at J, leaving 4 bases unmatched. The CDR3 runs to 12 residues. Per the germline V gene, CDR1 is SGHRS and CDR2 is YFSETQ. The CDR3 nucleotides read TGCGCCAGCAGCGTGACAGGGAGCGAGCAGTACTTC. This codes for CASSVTGSEQYF. Variable domain in full (rest from reference TRBV5-1 and TRBJ2-7): KAGVTQTPRYLIKTRGQQVTLSCSPISGHRSVSWYQQTPGQGLQFLFEYFSETQRNKGNFPGRFSGRQFSNSRSEMNVSTLELGDSALYLCASSVTGSEQYFGPGTRLTVT.

The chain recombines TRBV30 with TRBJ1-5; no clear D. CDR1 is GTSNPN and CDR2 is SVGIG in the germline V gene (reference sequence). V dropped 5 bases and J dropped 5 bases, with 13 bases sitting between them. The CDR3 is 13 amino acids. The CDR3 DNA is TGTGCCTGGTCCCTGACTGGGGATCAGCCCCAGCATTTT. Protein product: CAWSLTGDQPQHF.

This clone ranks as medium-sized. The same CDR3 is also encoded by other DNA sequences in this sample. V is TRBV19 and J is TRBJ1-1; 8 positions agree with TRBD1. CDR1 is LNHDA, CDR2 SQIVND, per germline (reference sequence). CDR3 length equals 12 residues. V was pared by 6 bases and J by 8 bases, with 5 bases of the junction left unmatched. The CDR3 region is CASSAGTGEAFF. In DNA form, the CDR3 reads TGTGCCAGTAGCGCCGGGACAGGCGAAGCTTTCTTT. The complete variable domain, with remaining parts taken from reference TRBV19 and TRBJ1-1, reads DGGITQSPKYLFRKEGQNVTLSCEQNLNHDAMYWYRQDPGQGLRLIYYSQIVNDFQKGDIAEGYSVSREKKESFPLTVTSAQKNPTAFYLCASSAGTGEAFFGQGTRLTVV.

The chain employs TRBV6-1 and TRBJ2-7, with D possibly matching TRBD2 (5 bases). Germline values: CDR1 MNHNS, CDR2 SASEGT. Trimming shortened V by 2 bases and J by 4 bases, and 15 bases separated the two germline ends. The CDR3 extends over 15 amino acids. The CDR3 protein is CASSETGSEGYEQYF. CDR3 DNA sequence: TGTGCCAGCAGTGAAACTGGAAGTGAGGGTTACGAGCAGTACTTC.

This chain joins TRBV29-1 and TRBJ2-4; D remains ambiguous. Germline V gene sequence: CDR1 SQVTM, CDR2 ANQGSEA. V lost 2 bases and J 0 bases, leaving 5 bases between the germline ends. The CDR3 covers 13 residues. CDR3 sequence (DNA): TGCAGCGTTGAAAGGGTAGCCAAAAACATTCAGTACTTC. Protein sequence: CSVERVAKNIQYF.

This chain uses TRBV7-9 with TRBJ2-1, with no clear D. CDR3 size: 14 residues. CDR1 and CDR2 (germline): SEHNR, FQNEAQ (reference sequence). Trimming stripped 11 bases from V and 0 bases from J, with 14 bases between. CDR3 in DNA: TGTGCCGGGGAAACTCGGAGCTCCTACAATGAGCAGTTCTTC. Translating gives CAGETRSSYNEQFF.

This chain links TRBV27 with TRBJ1-1, with TRBD1 as a possible D gene (6 bases). The CDR3 contains 15 residues. V shed 8 bases and J shed 4 bases, with 20 bases lying between them. From germline, CDR1 is MNHEY and CDR2 SMNVEV (reference sequence). Here the CDR3 reads CASSPLTGIFTEAFF. The CDR3 bases are TGTGCCAGCTCGCCACTAACAGGGATCTTCACTGAAGCTTTCTTT.

This clone occurred once. V usage is TRBV7-9 and J usage is TRBJ1-3; a weak D match, TRBD1 (5 bases). The V gene's germline CDR1 is SEHNR and CDR2 FQNEAQ (reference sequence). V lost 3 bases and J lost 3, with 12 bases in between. The CDR3 runs 15 residues. This CDR3 is CASSFQGDIGNTIYF. The CDR3 DNA follows: TGTGCCAGCAGCTTTCAGGGAGATATTGGAAACACCATATATTTT. Filled out from reference TRBV7-9 and TRBJ1-3, the complete variable domain reads DTGVSQNPRHKITKRGQNVTFRCDPISEHNRLYWYRQTLGQGPEFLTYFQNEAQLEKSRLLSDRFSAERPKGSFSTLEIQRTEQGDSAMYLCASSFQGDIGNTIYFGEGSWLTVV.

The chain links TRBV7-9 to TRBJ1-2; 7 bases match TRBD1. The CDR3 contains 14 residues. Germline CDR1 and CDR2: SEHNR and FQNEAQ (reference sequence). Trimming took 4 bases from V and 7 from J; bases not matched to a gene: 9. This CDR3 is CASSYTGERSGYTF. CDR3 DNA sequence: TGTGCCAGCAGCTATACAGGGGAAAGATCTGGCTACACCTTC.

The J gene is TRBJ2-2, the V gene TRBV19; 8 bases line up with TRBD1. CDR3 length equals 17 residues. The J segment lost 0 bases and the V segment lost 5 bases, leaving 8 bases of the junction unmatched. Germline V gene data show CDR1 as LNHDA and CDR2 as SQIVND (reference sequence). The CDR3 region is CASSPPRTGSNTGELFF. CDR3 in DNA: TGTGCCAGTAGTCCCCCTCGGACAGGGTCGAACACCGGGGAGCTGTTTTTT.

A single count supports this clone. The J gene is TRBJ1-4, the V gene TRBV15; no definite D call. V shed 7 bases and J shed 7 bases, with 7 bases lying between them. The CDR3 has 11 amino acids. CDR1 is LNHNV and CDR2 is YYDKDF in the germline V gene (reference sequence). The chain's CDR3 is CATTPGEKLFF. The CDR3 nucleotides are TGTGCCACCACGCCTGGTGAAAAACTGTTTTTT.

This chain connects TRBV2 to TRBJ2-3; a weak D match, TRBD2 (6 bases). Germline lookup yields CDR1 SNHLY and CDR2 FYNNEI. V lost 8 bases to trimming and J lost 0 bases, with 12 bases between them. CDR3 length: 14 amino acids. The CDR3 here is CASSGGVSTDTQYF. The CDR3 coding sequence is TGTGCCAGCTCAGGAGGGGTGAGCACAGATACGCAGTATTTT.

This clone occurred a few times. The chain combines TRBV10-3 with TRBJ2-7; TRBD1 aligns across 8 bases. The CDR3 is 11 amino acids. With V trimmed by 6 bases and J by 7 bases, 2 bases remained unmatched. Germline V CDR1 and CDR2: ENHRY, SYGVKD. In DNA, the CDR3 is TGTGCCATCAGCACAGGGGGAGAGCAGTACTTC. Protein product: CAISTGGEQYF.

The CDR3: CASSTPGSGQYNEQFF. CDR3 nucleotides: TGTGCCAGTAGTACCCCGGGGAGCGGGCAATACAATGAGCAGTTCTTC. The chain carries TRBV19 and TRBJ2-1, with D possibly matching TRBD2 (6 bases). Trimming stripped 4 bases from V and 4 bases from J, with 17 bases between. The germline CDR1 and CDR2 sequences are LNHDA and SQIVND (reference sequence). The length of the CDR3 is 16 residues.

V gene TRBV10-1 combines with J gene TRBJ2-1; a weak D match, TRBD1 (6 bases). Germline CDR1 is WNHNN and CDR2 is SYGVQD (reference sequence). V gave up 8 bases and J gave up 3 bases, with 11 bases separating them. CDR3 length equals 13 residues. The CDR3 bases are TGCGCCAGCCGAGGGGGAGTCTACAATGAGCAGTTCTTC. Protein product: CASRGGVYNEQFF.

The gene calls are TRBV2 and TRBJ2-3, with TRBD2 matching 7 bases. Germline-derived CDR1 and CDR2 are SNHLY and FYNNEI. V was clipped by 8 bases and J by 2 bases; unmatched bases: 13. This CDR3 contains 16 residues. The CDR3, as DNA: TGTGCCAGCCTGATTTTAGCGGGCAACCCCACAGATACGCAGTATTTT. Translating gives CASLILAGNPTDTQYF. Together with reference TRBV2 and TRBJ2-3, the CDR3 gives the full variable domain: EPEVTQTPSHQVTQMGQEVILRCVPISNHLYFYWYRQILGQKVEFLVSFYNNEISEKSEIFDDQFSVERPDGSNFTLKIRSTKLEDSAMYFCASLILAGNPTDTQYFGPGTRLTVL.

The chain has TRBV30 and TRBJ1-1, with no clear D. V dropped 0 bases and J dropped 0 bases, with 11 bases sitting between them. Germline V lookup: CDR1 GTSNPN, CDR2 SVGIG (reference sequence). The CDR3 contains 15 residues. CDR3 protein: CAWSVPGSLNTEAFF. CDR3 in DNA: TGTGCCTGGAGTGTACCCGGTTCTCTGAACACTGAAGCTTTCTTT. The entire variable domain, with the rest obtained from reference TRBV30 and TRBJ1-1, is as follows: SQTIHQWPATLVQPVGSPLSLECTVEGTSNPNLYWYRQAAGRGLQLLFYSVGIGQISSEVPQNLSASRPQDRQFILSSKKLLLSDSGFYLCAWSVPGSLNTEAFFGQGTRLTVV.

The chain joins TRBV28 to TRBJ2-7; 8 nucleotides align to TRBD2. Trimming cost V 7 bases and J 3 bases; bases outside gene matches: 8. Per germline, CDR1 MDHEN and CDR2 SYDVKM. The CDR3 sequence is 14 residues long. Written as DNA, the CDR3 is TGTGCCAGCACCGTCCCGGGGGGGGGCTACGAGCAGTACTTC. Protein product: CASTVPGGGYEQYF. Based on the CDR3 plus reference TRBV28 and TRBJ2-7, the full variable domain is DVKVTQSSRYLVKRTGEKVFLECVQDMDHENMFWYRQDPGLGLRLIYFSYDVKMKEKGDIPEGYSVSREKKERFSLILESASTNQTSMYLCASTVPGGGYEQYFGPGTRLTVT.

The rearrangement uses TRBV11-2 and TRBJ2-7, with 7 bases aligning to TRBD2. This CDR3 has 14 amino acids. Germline V CDR1 and CDR2: SGHAT, FQNNGV. V lost 3 bases, J lost 2 bases, and 4 bases stayed unmatched. As DNA, the CDR3 is TGTGCCAGCAGCTTTAGACTAGCCCCCTACGAGCAGTACTTC. Translating gives CASSFRLAPYEQYF.

This chain uses TRBV5-4 with TRBJ2-7; D not certain. V was trimmed by 1 base and J by 3 bases, leaving 8 bases between them. CDR3 length: 13 amino acids. Per the germline V gene, CDR1 is SGHNT and CDR2 is YYREEE (reference sequence). CDR3 amino acids: CASSLQSNYEQYF. DNA for the CDR3: TGTGCCAGCAGCTTGCAGAGCAACTACGAGCAGTACTTC. The whole variable domain, remainder taken from reference TRBV5-4 and TRBJ2-7, is ETGVTQSPTHLIKTRGQQVTLRCSSQSGHNTVSWYQQALGQGPQFIFQYYREEENGRGNFPPRFSGLQFPNYSSELNVNALELDDSALYLCASSLQSNYEQYFGPGTRLTVT.

Judged by abundance, this clone is large. The rearrangement uses TRBV6-5 and TRBJ2-7, with unresolved D. The V end was cut by 0 bases, the J end by 3 bases, with 6 bases between. Germline values: CDR1 MNHEY, CDR2 SVGAGI. This CDR3 comprises 13 residues. CDR3 nucleotide sequence: TGTGCCAGCAGTTACTCGACCGGCTACGAGCAGTACTTC. Encoded protein: CASSYSTGYEQYF.

The rearrangement joins TRBV7-3 to TRBJ1-2; no clear D gene. The CDR3 consists of 14 residues. Looked up from germline, CDR1 is SGHTA and CDR2 is FQGTGA. Trimming stripped 0 bases from V and 2 bases from J, with 7 bases between. CDR3 residues: CASSLTHGNYGYTF. The DNA of the CDR3 is TGTGCCAGCAGCTTAACGCACGGGAACTATGGCTACACCTTC.

The J gene is TRBJ1-5, the V gene TRBV2; D is undetermined. The CDR3 is 14 amino acids. CDR1 is SNHLY, CDR2 FYNNEI, per germline. Trimming removed 7 bases at V and 2 bases at J, with 12 bases between. For the CDR3, the DNA is TGTGCCAGCAATAGGGAGGACGGCAATCAGCCCCAGCATTTT. Translated, it gives CASNREDGNQPQHF.

This clone has only one observation. The chain employs TRBV6-4 and TRBJ1-2; 7 bases are shared with TRBD1. The CDR3 has 15 amino acids. The trim removed 4 bases at V and 0 bases at J, leaving 5 bases unmatched. Germline values: CDR1 MRHNA, CDR2 SNTAGT. CDR3 in DNA: TGTGCCAGCAGTGCCACCGACAGGGCTAACTATGGCTACACCTTC. It specifies CASSATDRANYGYTF.